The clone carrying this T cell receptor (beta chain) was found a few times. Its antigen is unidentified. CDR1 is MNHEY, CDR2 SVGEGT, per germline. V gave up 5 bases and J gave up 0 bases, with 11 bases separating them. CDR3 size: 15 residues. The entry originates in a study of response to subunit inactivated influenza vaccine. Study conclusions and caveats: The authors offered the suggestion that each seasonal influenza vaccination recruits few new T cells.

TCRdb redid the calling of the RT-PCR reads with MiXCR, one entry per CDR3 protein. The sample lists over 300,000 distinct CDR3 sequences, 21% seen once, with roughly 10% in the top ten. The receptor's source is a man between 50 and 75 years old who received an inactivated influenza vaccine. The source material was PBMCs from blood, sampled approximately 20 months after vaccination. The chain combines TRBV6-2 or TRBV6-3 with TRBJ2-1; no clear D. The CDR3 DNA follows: TGTGCCAGCAGTCGAAGTCCGAGCTCCTACAATGAGCAGTTCTTC. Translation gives CASSRSPSSYNEQFF.